This TCR beta chain is from a study of identical twins. Study results and limitations: A cross-sectional statistical analysis, not follow-up of the same donors, supported the conclusions. Invariant MAIT and iNKT cells are populations that could partly confound zero-insertion analyses. Out-of-frame alpha sequences shared by twins were enriched for low generation probability.

TCRdb redid the calling of the 5' RACE reads with MiXCR, one entry per CDR3 protein. The table records 1.5 million to 2 million distinct CDR3 sequences, about 32% of them present only once. In the case of this clonotype: Its target is unknown.

Sequencing was carried out using cord blood. This receptor was identified in a newborn girl in good health.

The CDR3 sequence is CASSLRTREGYTF. The CDR3 bases are TGTGCCAGCAGCCTCCGAACCAGGGAGGGCTACACCTTC. The chain links TRBV14 to TRBJ1-2, with D possibly TRBD1 on 5 matching bases. This CDR3 is built from 13 residues. CDR1 and CDR2 from the germline V gene are SGHDN and FVKESK. V was trimmed by 4 bases and J by 8 bases, leaving 14 bases between them.